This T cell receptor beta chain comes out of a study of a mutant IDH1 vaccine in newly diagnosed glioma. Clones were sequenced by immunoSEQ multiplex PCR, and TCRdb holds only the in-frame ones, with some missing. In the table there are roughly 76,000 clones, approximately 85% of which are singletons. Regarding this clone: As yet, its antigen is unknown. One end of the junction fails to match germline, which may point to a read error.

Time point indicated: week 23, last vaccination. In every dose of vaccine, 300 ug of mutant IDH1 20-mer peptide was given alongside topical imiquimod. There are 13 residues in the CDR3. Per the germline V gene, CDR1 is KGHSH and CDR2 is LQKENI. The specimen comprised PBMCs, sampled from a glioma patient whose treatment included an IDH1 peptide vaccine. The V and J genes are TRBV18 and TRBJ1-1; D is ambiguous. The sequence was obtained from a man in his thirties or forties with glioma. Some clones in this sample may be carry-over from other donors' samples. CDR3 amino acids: CAGSPVPNTEAFF. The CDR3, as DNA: TGTGCCGGCTCACCAGTCCCGAACACTGAAGCTTTCTTT.